These T cell receptor beta chains were read from a single sample in a study of blood T cell repertoires in COVID-19. Assay used: immunoSEQ multiplex PCR; TCRdb lists only in-frame clones, some missing. The sample holds under 300,000 clones, approximately 90% seen once. Sample: PBMCs or T cells enriched from blood (not recorded which). These receptors were obtained from a woman under 30 who had recovered from COVID-19. Each CDR3 is given with its conserved first and last residue. The order of the fields is D gene, clone size, J gene, V gene, CDR3 DNA, CDR3 protein. A D gene is named only where the DNA matches it firmly. Clone size is shown for a subset of rows, as once, few, many or a class of expanded clone.

>.|.|TRBJ1-3|TRBV29-1
TGCAGCGTCGTAGCGGGAAACACCATATATTTT
CSVVAGNTIYF
>.|.|TRBJ1-1|TRBV6-6
TGTGCCAGCAGTTACGTACGAGGGATGAACACTGAAGCTTTCTTT
CASSYVRGMNTEAFF
>.|.|TRBJ2-5|TRBV4-1
TGCGCCAGCAGCCAAGTGGAGGGTAGAGAGACCCAGTACTTC
CASSQVEGRETQYF
>.|.|TRBJ1-2|TRBV3-1/TRBV3-2
TGTGCCAGCAGCCAGGGAAAAGGGAGCTATGGCTACACCTTC
CASSQGKGSYGYTF
>.|.|TRBJ1-2|TRBV6-5
TGTGCCAGCGTGGGGACTTTGATCTATGGCTACACCTTC
CASVGTLIYGYTF
>.|.|TRBJ1-1|TRBV11-2
TGTGCCAGCAGCTCAAACCCAGGGGCTCGCACTGAAGCTTTCTTT
CASSSNPGARTEAFF
>TRBD1|.|TRBJ1-2|TRBV6-5
TGTGCCAGCAGTCGCGGACAGGGCAGTCAGGGCTACACCTTC
CASSRGQGSQGYTF
>TRBD1|.|TRBJ2-7|TRBV5-1
TGCGCCAGCAGCTTGCACCCCCGACAGGGGGCACTCTACGAGCAGTACTTC
CASSLHPRQGALYEQYF
>.|once|TRBJ1-4|TRBV19
TGTGCCAGTAGTAGGTTAAGTGGGCCCACTAATGAAAAACTGTTTTTT
CASSRLSGPTNEKLFF
>TRBD1|.|TRBJ1-2|TRBV28
TGTGCCAGCAGTTTACTTCCGGGACAGGGGCTAGAAGGCTACACCTTC
CASSLLPGQGLEGYTF
>.|.|TRBJ2-1|TRBV19
TGTGCCAGTAGTATACGACGGGAGCCTTACAATGAGCAGTTCTTC
CASSIRREPYNEQFF
>.|.|TRBJ2-7|TRBV6-1
TGTGCCAGCAGTGAGTTACGGGGCTACGAGCAGTACTTC
CASSELRGYEQYF
>TRBD1|.|TRBJ1-2|TRBV5-6
TGTGCCAGCAGCAGGGACTTTACAGGGGAGAATGGCTACACCTTC
CASSRDFTGENGYTF
>TRBD1|.|TRBJ2-7|TRBV6-4
TGTGCCAGCAGTGCCTCGCGGGACAGGGTTCGTAGGGCCTACGAGCAGTACTTC
CASSASRDRVRRAYEQYF
>TRBD2|once|TRBJ2-3|TRBV5-1
TGCGCCAGCAGCTTGGGACTAGCGGGAGTCGGTAGCACAGATACGCAGTATTTT
CASSLGLAGVGSTDTQYF
>TRBD1|once|TRBJ1-3|TRBV7-2
TGTGCCAGCAGCTACAGGGGGCAAGGAAACACCATATATTTT
CASSYRGQGNTIYF
>.|.|TRBJ2-7|TRBV7-2
TGTGCCAGCAGCTTCAGCTCCTACGAGCAGTACTTC
CASSFSSYEQYF
>TRBD1|.|TRBJ1-1|TRBV12-5
TGTGCTAGTGGTTTGGTAGCGACAGGGGGCCGCACTGAAGCTTTCTTT
CASGLVATGGRTEAFF
>.|.|TRBJ1-2|TRBV19
TGTGCCAGTAGTACAAGGGCGGGGGGCAACTATGGCTACACCTTC
CASSTRAGGNYGYTF
>.|.|TRBJ1-2|TRBV9
TGTGCCAGCAGCGTAGCCCTCGGGGACTATGGCTACACCTTC
CASSVALGDYGYTF
>.|.|TRBJ1-1|TRBV7-6
TGTGCCAGCAGCTCGGACAGACAAGCTTTCTTT
CASSSDRQAFF
>.|few|TRBJ1-1|TRBV19
TGTGCCAGTAGTACGAGGCGGGAGGTTGAAGCTTTCTTT
CASSTRREVEAFF